This T cell receptor (beta chain) was identified in a study of blood T cell repertoires in COVID-19. Study-wide background: Acute-phase and convalescent COVID-19 samples originated in the United States, Italy and Spain. PBMCs, B-cell-depleted T cells, or T cells provided the cDNA or gDNA that made up the material.

This clone was observed a few times. Authors' processing steps: Reference gene primer amplification in the assay estimated nucleated cell counts. Profiled with immunoSEQ multiplex PCR; TCRdb holds only in-frame clones, not every one. V, J and clone size are those of that table, while D and trimming were read from the DNA. The sample has about 150,000 clones, 84% seen once. Looked up from germline, CDR1 is SGHNT and CDR2 is YENEEA. V lost 2 bases and J lost 4, with 12 bases in between. The CDR3 sequence is 14 residues long. The sequencing sample was made of peripheral blood. This clonotype originated in a human donor in a cohort sampled during active COVID-19. This chain links TRBV11-3 with TRBJ2-7, with a weak D call TRBD1 (5 bases). The CDR3 reads CASSLMTVSYEQYF. CDR3 bases: TGTGCCAGCAGCTTAATGACAGTGAGTTACGAGCAGTACTTC.